This TCR beta chain stems from a study of blood T cell repertoires in COVID-19. At the level of the study: Acute and convalescent COVID-19 samples came from the United States, Italy and Spain. PBMCs, B-cell-depleted T cells, or T cells provided the cDNA or gDNA that made up the material.

Authors' methods: Scientists estimated how many nucleated cells there were by amplifying reference gene primers. Clones were sequenced by immunoSEQ multiplex PCR, and TCRdb holds only the in-frame ones, with some missing. V, J and clone size are those of that table, while D and trimming were read from the DNA. The table lists around 90,000 clones, 80% of them singletons. The CDR3 has 14 residues. CDR1 is SEHNR and CDR2 is FQNEAQ in the germline V gene (reference sequence). The V end lost 5 bases, the J end lost 4 bases, and 12 bases lay between the germline ends. The genes are TRBV7-9 and TRBJ2-1, with TRBD2 as a possible D gene (5 bases). This TCR derives from a human donor in a cohort sampled during active COVID-19. Input material: peripheral blood. The DNA of the CDR3 is TGTGCCAGCAGCCGACGGACTGATTACAATGAGCAGTTCTTC. It translates to CASSRRTDYNEQFF.